Listed below are T cell receptor beta chains from one sample, sequenced in a study of shared clonotypes between healthy human individuals. TCRdb's table, derived via immunoSEQ multiplex PCR, lists solely in-frame clones and lacks some. The sample includes some 1 million clones, roughly 75% of them seen just once. Sequencing was carried out using memory CD4+ T cells sorted from blood. The receptor source for this set is a man between 18 and 29 years old in good health. Both conserved end residues are part of each CDR3. D genes are given only for firm matches. Rows may omit the clone size; those that give it use once, few, many or a size class.

cdr3_length j_call clone_size v_call d_call cdr3_nt cdr3_aa
18 TRBJ2-5 - TRBV11-2 TRBD2 TGTGCCAGCAGCCCGAAAGTCTGGACTAGCGGGGGGAAAGAGACCCAGTACTTC CASSPKVWTSGGKETQYF
16 TRBJ2-3 - TRBV5-1 TRBD2 TGCGCCAGCAAACTAGCGGGGGGCACTAGCACAGATACGCAGTATTTT CASKLAGGTSTDTQYF
16 TRBJ2-5 - TRBV5-1 TRBD2 TGCGCCAGCAGCTTGGCCAAGACTAGCGGGCAAGAGACCCAGTACTTC CASSLAKTSGQETQYF
16 TRBJ2-5 once TRBV4-1 TRBD2 TGCGCCAGCAGCCCTACTAGCGCCTCCAAACAAGAGACCCAGTACTTC CASSPTSASKQETQYF
15 TRBJ2-7 - TRBV11-2 - TGTGCCAGCAGCCTGAGCGGAGCATACCCCTACGAGCAGTACTTC CASSLSGAYPYEQYF
15 TRBJ2-6 - TRBV4-1 - TGCGCCAGCACCAGGGGGGGCGCGGATGCCAACGTCCTGACTTTC CASTRGGADANVLTF
15 TRBJ2-3 once TRBV2 TRBD2 TGTGCCAGCAGCAGACTAGCGGGGGACACAGATACGCAGTATTTT CASSRLAGDTDTQYF
17 TRBJ2-7 - TRBV7-2 TRBD2 TGTGCCAGCAGCCCTGGCCCGTTTGGGACTAGCGGCTACGAGCAGTACTTC CASSPGPFGTSGYEQYF
15 TRBJ2-5 - TRBV5-4 - TGTGCCAGCAGCTTAATCGGCAGGGGCCAAGAGACCCAGTACTTC CASSLIGRGQETQYF
17 TRBJ1-3 - TRBV18 TRBD1 TGTGCCAGCTCACCCCAAGCCCTAACAGGGGCCGGAAACACCATATATTTT CASSPQALTGAGNTIYF
12 TRBJ1-1 - TRBV9 - TGTGCCAGCAGCCCTGAAATTGGTGAAGCTTTCTTT CASSPEIGEAFF
16 TRBJ1-5 - TRBV30 TRBD1 TGTGCCTGGAGTGTACTACTAGGGACAGGCTTTCAGCCCCAGCATTTT CAWSVLLGTGFQPQHF